What follows is one TCR beta chain and its context. This record comes from a study of blood T cell repertoires in COVID-19. The overall study: Researchers got acute and convalescent COVID-19 samples from the United States, Italy and Spain. T cells, B-cell-depleted T cells, or PBMCs provided the cDNA or gDNA that served as material.

Assay: immunoSEQ multiplex PCR; the TCRdb copy retains only in-frame clones and omits some. Seen here are around 140,000 clones, around 88% observed once, and the top ten hold under 4.5%. Patients from Seattle were sampled longitudinally, starting during active infection. Deletions cut 9 bases from V and 5 bases from J, with 16 bases between. The CDR3 length is 13 residues. Germline V CDR1 and CDR2: MNHEY, SMNVEV (reference sequence). This chain links TRBV27 with TRBJ1-2; possible D gene TRBD1, 5 bases. The sequence was collected from a man aged 55-75 years with COVID-19, enrolled during active disease. Sequencing used peripheral blood. The CDR3 region has the DNA TGTGCCAGTACTGACGGACATCGATATGGCTACACCTTC. This codes for CASTDGHRYGYTF.